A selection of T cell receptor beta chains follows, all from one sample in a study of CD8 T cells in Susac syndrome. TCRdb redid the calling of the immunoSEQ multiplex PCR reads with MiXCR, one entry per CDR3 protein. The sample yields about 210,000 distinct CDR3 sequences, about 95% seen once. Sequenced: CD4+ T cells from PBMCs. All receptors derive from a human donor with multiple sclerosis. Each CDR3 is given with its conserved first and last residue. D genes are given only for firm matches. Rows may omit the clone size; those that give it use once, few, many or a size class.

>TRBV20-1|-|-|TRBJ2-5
TGCAGTGCTAGAAGGGAGGTAGGGCCCCGCCGAGAGACCCAGTACTTC
CSARREVGPRRETQYF
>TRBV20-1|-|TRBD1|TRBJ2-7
TGCAGTGCTAGAGAGACAGGACAGGGACACGAGCAGTACTTC
CSARETGQGHEQYF
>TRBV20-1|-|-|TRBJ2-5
TGCAGTGCTAGAGATGCAGGGCGAACCCAAGAGACCCAGTACTTC
CSARDAGRTQETQYF
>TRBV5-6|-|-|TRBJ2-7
TGTGCCAGCAGCGCCGGGGCCTACGAGCAGTACTTC
CASSAGAYEQYF
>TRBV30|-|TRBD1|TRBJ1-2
TGTGCCTGGAGTGCAACGAGGACAGGGGTTAACTATGGCTACACCTTC
CAWSATRTGVNYGYTF
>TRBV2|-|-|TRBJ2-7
TGTGCCAGGGACGTTAACGAGCAGTACTTC
CARDVNEQYF
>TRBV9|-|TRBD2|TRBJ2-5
TGTGCCAGCACCCCCGGGGAGCTAGCGGGACTGTTTGGGGCCAACTTC
CASTPGELAGLFGANF
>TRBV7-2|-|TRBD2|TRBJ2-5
TGTGCCAGCAGCTTAGGCGGGGGGGGAAAGGAGACCCAGTACTTC
CASSLGGGGKETQYF
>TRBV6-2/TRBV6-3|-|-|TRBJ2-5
TGTGCCAGCGCCAAACAAGAGACCCAGTACTTC
CASAKQETQYF
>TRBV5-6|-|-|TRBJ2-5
TGTGCCAGCAGCTGGAGGGACTCCGAGACCCAGTACTTC
CASSWRDSETQYF
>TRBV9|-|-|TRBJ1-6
TGTGCCAGCAGCGTAGCTGGTAATCCCGGGCATTCACCCCTCCACTTT
CASSVAGNPGHSPLHF
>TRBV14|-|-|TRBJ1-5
TGTGCCAGCAGCCAAGATCACGGTCAGCCCCAGCATTTT
CASSQDHGQPQHF
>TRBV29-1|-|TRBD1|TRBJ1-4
TGCAGCGTAAATACAGGGGCGTCTAATGAAAAACTGTTTTTT
CSVNTGASNEKLFF
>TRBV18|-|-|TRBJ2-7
TGTGCCAGCTCACTCCAACAGAGTAACGAGCAGTACTTC
CASSLQQSNEQYF
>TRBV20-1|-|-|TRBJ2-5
TGCAGTGCTAGGGGGCCGCCCCAAGAGACCCAGTACTTC
CSARGPPQETQYF
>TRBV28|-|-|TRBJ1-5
TGTGCCAGCAGGGGGGGCAATCAGCCCCAGCATTTT
CASRGGNQPQHF
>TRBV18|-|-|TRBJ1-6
TGTGCCAGCTCACTCGGGAGCCCGACGAATTCACCCCTCCACTTT
CASSLGSPTNSPLHF
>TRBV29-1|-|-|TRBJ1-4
TGCAGCGTGACTTTCAATGAAAAACTGTTTTTT
CSVTFNEKLFF
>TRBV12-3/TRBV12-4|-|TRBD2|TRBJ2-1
TGTGCCAGCAGTCCCGGGACTAGCGCAAGGAATGAGCAGTTCTTC
CASSPGTSARNEQFF
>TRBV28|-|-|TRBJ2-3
TGTGCCAGCAGTAGGCTGGCGGGACTGTCAGATACGCAGTATTTT
CASSRLAGLSDTQYF
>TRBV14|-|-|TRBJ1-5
TGTGCCAGCAGCAAAGACAGAAGCCAGCCCCAGCATTTT
CASSKDRSQPQHF
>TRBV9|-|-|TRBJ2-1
TGTGCCAGCAGCGTCGATCCCCATCAGGGGGAGCAGTTCTTC
CASSVDPHQGEQFF
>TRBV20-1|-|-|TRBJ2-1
TGCAGTGCTACCGGTGACTACAATGAGCAGTTCTTC
CSATGDYNEQFF
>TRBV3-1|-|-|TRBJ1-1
TGTGCCAGCAGCCAGGCCCGGGACACCGGTAACTTCTTT
CASSQARDTGNFF
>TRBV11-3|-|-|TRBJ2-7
TGTGCCAGCAGTAGGGGGGCCTTCTACGAGCAGTACTTC
CASSRGAFYEQYF
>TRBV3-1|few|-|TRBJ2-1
TGTGCCAGCAGCCTACTCAGGGGCAATGAGCAGTTCTTC
CASSLLRGNEQFF
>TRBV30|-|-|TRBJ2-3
TGTGCCTGGACCGGAGGGGATACGCAGTATTTT
CAWTGGDTQYF
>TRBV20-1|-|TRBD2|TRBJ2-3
TGCAGCGGACTAGCGGGGCCAGATACGCAGTATTTT
CSGLAGPDTQYF
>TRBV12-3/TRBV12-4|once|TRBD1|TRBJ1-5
TGTGCCAGCAGTTTGGGACAGGGGGTAGGGCATTTT
CASSLGQGVGHF